This TCR beta chain is from a study of shared clonotypes between healthy human individuals. Study-level background: Those who served as donors were a couple of women and a few men between the ages of 18 and 49.

In replicate PCRs of unsorted PBMC, around 300 ng DNA, around 30,000 T cell genomes, was used. Unsorted PBMC DNA underwent sequencing on ten immunoSEQ deep assay plates. Clones were read by immunoSEQ multiplex PCR, and TCRdb kept only the in-frame ones, dropping some. The sample has roughly 510,000 clones; approximately 79% are singletons. Every contributor of samples was a Caucasian grown-up residing in Nashville, Tennessee. Germline V gene sequence: CDR1 SNHLY, CDR2 FYNNEI. This CDR3 comprises 15 residues. V lost 7 bases to trimming and J lost 0 bases; unmatched junction nucleotides: 7. The TCR originated in a woman in her forties in good health. Some clones in this sample may be carry-over from other donors' samples. This rearrangement joins TRBV2 to TRBJ2-5; 8 bases align to TRBD2. Sequencing was carried out using PBMCs. The CDR3 protein is CASMTSERNQETQYF. The CDR3 DNA reads as TGTGCCAGCATGACTAGCGAGAGAAACCAAGAGACCCAGTACTTC.